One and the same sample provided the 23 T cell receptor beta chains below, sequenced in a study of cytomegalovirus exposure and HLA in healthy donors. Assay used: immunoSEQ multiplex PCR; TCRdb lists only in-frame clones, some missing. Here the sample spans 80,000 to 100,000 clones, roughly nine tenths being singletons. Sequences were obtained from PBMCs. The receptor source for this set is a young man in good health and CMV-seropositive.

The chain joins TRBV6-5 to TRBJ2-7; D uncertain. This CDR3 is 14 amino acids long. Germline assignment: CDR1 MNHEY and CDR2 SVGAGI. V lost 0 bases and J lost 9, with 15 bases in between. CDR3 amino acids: CASSYSGRRSWQYF. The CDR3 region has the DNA TGTGCCAGCAGTTACTCCGGCCGGCGGTCATGGCAGTACTTC.

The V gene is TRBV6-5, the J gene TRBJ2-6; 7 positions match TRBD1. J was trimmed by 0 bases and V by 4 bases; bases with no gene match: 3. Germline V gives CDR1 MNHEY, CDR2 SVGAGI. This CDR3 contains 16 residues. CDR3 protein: CASSSGQSSGANVLTF. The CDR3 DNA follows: TGTGCCAGCAGTTCGGGACAGAGCTCTGGGGCCAACGTCCTGACTTTC.

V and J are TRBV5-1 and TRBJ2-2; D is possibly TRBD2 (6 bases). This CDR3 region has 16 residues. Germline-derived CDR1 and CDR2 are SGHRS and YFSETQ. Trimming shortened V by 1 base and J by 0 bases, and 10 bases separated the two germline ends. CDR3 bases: TGCGCCAGCAGCTTGTTTTGGGGGGCGAACACCGGGGAGCTGTTTTTT. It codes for CASSLFWGANTGELFF.

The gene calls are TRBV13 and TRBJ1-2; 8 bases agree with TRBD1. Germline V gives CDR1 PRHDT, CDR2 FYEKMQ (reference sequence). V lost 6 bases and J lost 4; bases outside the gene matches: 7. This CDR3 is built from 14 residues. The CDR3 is CASSLQGGAYGYTF. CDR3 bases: TGTGCCAGCAGTCTACAGGGGGGGGCCTATGGCTACACCTTC.

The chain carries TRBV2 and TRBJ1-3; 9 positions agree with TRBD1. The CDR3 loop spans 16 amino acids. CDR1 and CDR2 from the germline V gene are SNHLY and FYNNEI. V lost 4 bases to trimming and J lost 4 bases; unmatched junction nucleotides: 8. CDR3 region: CASSVSGQGSGNTIYF. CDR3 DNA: TGTGCCAGCAGTGTATCGGGACAGGGATCCGGAAACACCATATATTTT. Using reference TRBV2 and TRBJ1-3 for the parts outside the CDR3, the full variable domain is EPEVTQTPSHQVTQMGQEVILRCVPISNHLYFYWYRQILGQKVEFLVSFYNNEISEKSEIFDDQFSVERPDGSNFTLKIRSTKLEDSAMYFCASSVSGQGSGNTIYFGEGSWLTVV.

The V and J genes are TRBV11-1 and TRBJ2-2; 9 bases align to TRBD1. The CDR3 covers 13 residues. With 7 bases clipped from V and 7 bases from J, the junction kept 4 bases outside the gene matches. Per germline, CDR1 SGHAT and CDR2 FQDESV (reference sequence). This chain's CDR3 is CASTRDRDGELFF. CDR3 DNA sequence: TGTGCCAGCACCAGGGACAGGGACGGGGAGCTGTTTTTT. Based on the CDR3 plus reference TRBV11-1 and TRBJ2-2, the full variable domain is EAEVAQSPRYKITEKSQAVAFWCDPISGHATLYWYRQILGQGPELLVQFQDESVVDDSQLPKDRFSAERLKGVDSTLKIQPAELGDSAMYLCASTRDRDGELFFGEGSRLTVL.

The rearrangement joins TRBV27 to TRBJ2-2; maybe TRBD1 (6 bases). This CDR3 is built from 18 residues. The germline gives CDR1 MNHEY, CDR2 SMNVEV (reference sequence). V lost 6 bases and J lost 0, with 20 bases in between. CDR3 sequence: CASSKYYQGTANTGELFF. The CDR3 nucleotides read TGTGCCAGCAGCAAATACTACCAGGGGACCGCGAACACCGGGGAGCTGTTTTTT.

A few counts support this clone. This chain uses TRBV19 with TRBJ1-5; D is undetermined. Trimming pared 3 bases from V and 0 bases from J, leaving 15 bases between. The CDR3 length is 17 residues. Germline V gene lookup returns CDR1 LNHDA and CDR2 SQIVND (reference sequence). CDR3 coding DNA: TGTGCCAGTAGTATCCATAGCCCGGGAGGTAGCAATCAGCCCCAGCATTTT. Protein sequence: CASSIHSPGGSNQPQHF.

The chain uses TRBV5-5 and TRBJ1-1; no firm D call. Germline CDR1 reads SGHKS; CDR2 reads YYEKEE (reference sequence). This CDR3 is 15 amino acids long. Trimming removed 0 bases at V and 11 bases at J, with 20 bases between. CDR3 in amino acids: CASSLAVDSTVGAFF. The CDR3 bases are TGTGCCAGCAGCTTGGCGGTGGACTCTACGGTTGGGGCTTTCTTT.

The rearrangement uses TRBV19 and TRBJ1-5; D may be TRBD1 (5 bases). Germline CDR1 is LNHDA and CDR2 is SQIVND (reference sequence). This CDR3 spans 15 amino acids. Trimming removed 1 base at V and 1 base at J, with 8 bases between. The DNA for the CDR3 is TGTGCCAGTAGTATAGGGGGGGTAAGCAATCAGCCCCAGCATTTT. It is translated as CASSIGGVSNQPQHF.

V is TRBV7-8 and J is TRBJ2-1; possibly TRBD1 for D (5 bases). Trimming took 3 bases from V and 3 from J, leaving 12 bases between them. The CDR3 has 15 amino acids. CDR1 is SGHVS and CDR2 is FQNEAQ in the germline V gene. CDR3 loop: CASSFDRSFYNEQFF. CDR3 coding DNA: TGTGCCAGCAGCTTCGACAGAAGCTTCTACAATGAGCAGTTCTTC.

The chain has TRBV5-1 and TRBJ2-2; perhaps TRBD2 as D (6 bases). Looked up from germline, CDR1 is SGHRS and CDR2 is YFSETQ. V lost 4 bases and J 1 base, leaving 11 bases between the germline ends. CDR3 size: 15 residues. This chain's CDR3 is CASSPLGGNTGELFF. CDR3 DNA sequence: TGCGCCAGCAGCCCTTTGGGAGGGAACACCGGGGAGCTGTTTTTT.

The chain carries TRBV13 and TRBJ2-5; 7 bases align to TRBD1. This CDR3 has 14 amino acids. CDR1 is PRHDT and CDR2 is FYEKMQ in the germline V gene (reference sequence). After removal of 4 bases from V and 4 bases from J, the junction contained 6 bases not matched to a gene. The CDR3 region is CASSSSRDRETQYF. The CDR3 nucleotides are TGTGCCAGCAGCTCGTCCCGGGACAGAGAGACCCAGTACTTC.

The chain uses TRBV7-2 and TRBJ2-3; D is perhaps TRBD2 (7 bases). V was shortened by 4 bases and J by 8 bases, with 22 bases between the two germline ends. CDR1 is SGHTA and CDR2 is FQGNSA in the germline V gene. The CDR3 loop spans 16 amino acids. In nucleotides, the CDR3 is TGTGCCAGCAGCTGGGAGAGGGGCGGGGGCTTAGGTACGCAGTATTTT. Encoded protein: CASSWERGGGLGTQYF.

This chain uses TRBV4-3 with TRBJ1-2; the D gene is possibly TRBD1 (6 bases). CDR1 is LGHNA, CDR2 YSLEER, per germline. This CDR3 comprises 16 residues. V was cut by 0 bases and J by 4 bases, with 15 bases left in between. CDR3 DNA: TGCGCCAGCAGCCAAGATTTTTGGGGGCGCAGCTATGGCTACACCTTC. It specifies CASSQDFWGRSYGYTF.

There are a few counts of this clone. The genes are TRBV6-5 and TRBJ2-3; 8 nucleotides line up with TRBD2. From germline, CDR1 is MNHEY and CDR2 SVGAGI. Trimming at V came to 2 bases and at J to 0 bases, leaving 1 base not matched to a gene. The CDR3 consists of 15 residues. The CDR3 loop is CASSYGLASTDTQYF. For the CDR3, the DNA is TGTGCCAGCAGTTACGGACTAGCCAGCACAGATACGCAGTATTTT.

CDR3 region: CASSLTGTKAFF. CDR3 coding DNA: TGTGCCAGCAGCTTGACAGGTACTAAAGCTTTCTTT. The chain has TRBV5-4 and TRBJ1-1; tentative D call: TRBD1 (5 bases). Germline V lookup: CDR1 SGHNT, CDR2 YYREEE (reference sequence). This CDR3 has 12 residues. The ends were cut back, 1 base at V and 9 bases at J, with 10 bases in the middle.

The CDR3 protein is CASSNRDRKNIQYF. In DNA, the CDR3 is TGTGCCAGCAGCAACCGGGACAGGAAAAACATTCAGTACTTC. The chain uses TRBV21-1 and TRBJ2-4; the DNA was not compared with TRBD1, the D call given in the table. TRBV21-1 is assigned pseudogene status. The CDR3 runs 14 residues.

CDR3 amino acids: CASSIGLYSADTQYF. The CDR3 DNA follows: TGTGCCAGCAGTATTGGGCTTTATTCCGCAGATACGCAGTATTTT. The chain combines TRBV6-5 with TRBJ2-3; D is undetermined. Between the trimmed V and J ends, which lost 5 bases and 4 bases, there was a span of 16 bases. Germline CDR1 MNHEY, CDR2 SVGAGI. This CDR3 is built from 15 residues.

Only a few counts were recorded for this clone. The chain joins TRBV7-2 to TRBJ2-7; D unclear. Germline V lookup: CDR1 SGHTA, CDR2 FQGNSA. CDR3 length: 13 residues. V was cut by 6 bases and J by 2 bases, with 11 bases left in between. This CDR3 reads CASSHIQAYEQYF. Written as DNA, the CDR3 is TGTGCCAGCAGTCATATTCAGGCCTACGAGCAGTACTTC.

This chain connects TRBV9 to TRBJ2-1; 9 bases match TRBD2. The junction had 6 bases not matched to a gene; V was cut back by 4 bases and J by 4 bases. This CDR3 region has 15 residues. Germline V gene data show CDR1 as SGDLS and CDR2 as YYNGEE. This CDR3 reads CASSRRLAEYNEQFF. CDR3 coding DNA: TGTGCCAGCAGCCGAAGACTAGCGGAGTACAATGAGCAGTTCTTC.

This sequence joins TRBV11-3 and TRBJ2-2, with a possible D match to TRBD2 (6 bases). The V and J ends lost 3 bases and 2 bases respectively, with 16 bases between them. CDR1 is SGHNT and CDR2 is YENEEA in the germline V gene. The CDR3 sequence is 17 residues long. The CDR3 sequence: CASSFGGTSSNTGELFF. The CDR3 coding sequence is TGTGCCAGCAGCTTTGGGGGAACTAGCTCCAACACCGGGGAGCTGTTTTTT.

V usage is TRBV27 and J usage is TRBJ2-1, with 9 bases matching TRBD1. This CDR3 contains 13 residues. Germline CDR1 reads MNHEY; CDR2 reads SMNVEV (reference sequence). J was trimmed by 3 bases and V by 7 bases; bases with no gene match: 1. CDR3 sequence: CASMGQGYNEQFF. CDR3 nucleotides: TGTGCCAGCATGGGACAGGGCTACAATGAGCAGTTCTTC.